A selection of T cell receptor beta chains follows, all from one sample in a study of T cells and Merkel cell carcinoma outcomes. The data were produced by immunoSEQ multiplex PCR, yet TCRdb's version contains in-frame clones alone and is incomplete. The sample yields 6,500 to 7,500 clones, about nine tenths seen once. Sequenced input: tumor tissue from Merkel cell carcinoma. These TCRs come from a human donor with Merkel cell carcinoma. The CDR3 runs from the conserved cysteine through the conserved F or W. D genes are given only for firm matches. For some rows the clone size is stated as once, few or many, or as a class when expanded; others skip it.

J	V	size	D	CDR3	DNA
TRBJ1-5	TRBV4-2	.	.	CASSKSGQGYDQPQHF	TGTGCCAGCAGCAAGTCAGGGCAGGGGTACGATCAGCCCCAGCATTTT
TRBJ2-2	TRBV7-3	once	.	CASSGDTGELFF	TGTGCCAGCAGCGGGGACACCGGGGAGCTGTTTTTT
TRBJ1-6	TRBV5-6	.	.	CASSFGGADSPLHF	TGTGCCAGCAGCTTCGGGGGGGCGGATTCACCCCTCCACTTT
TRBJ2-6	TRBV12-5	once	.	CASGLVLGSGANVLTF	TGTGCTAGTGGTTTGGTACTGGGGTCTGGGGCCAACGTCCTGACTTTC
TRBJ2-3	TRBV10-3	.	.	CAISNQRGTQYF	TGTGCCATCAGTAACCAGAGGGGTACGCAGTATTTT
TRBJ2-5	TRBV30	.	TRBD2	CAWSVGLAGTQETQYF	TGTGCCTGGAGTGTAGGGTTAGCGGGGACTCAAGAGACCCAGTACTTC
TRBJ2-2	TRBV7-3	.	.	CASSAGGLASGELFF	TGTGCCAGCAGCGCCGGGGGGCTAGCCAGCGGGGAGCTGTTTTTT
TRBJ1-5	TRBV6-1	.	.	CATQKEEWDQPQHF	TGTGCCACCCAAAAAGAGGAATGGGATCAGCCCCAGCATTTT
TRBJ2-2	TRBV4-3	few	.	CASSQVGGASTGELFF	TGCGCCAGCAGCCAAGTGGGCGGGGCGTCGACCGGGGAGCTGTTTTTT
TRBJ1-5	TRBV6-5	few	.	CASRTANQPQHF	TGTGCCAGCCGGACAGCGAATCAGCCCCAGCATTTT
TRBJ2-5	TRBV10-3	.	.	CAIGPRGETQYF	TGTGCCATCGGGCCTAGAGGAGAGACCCAGTACTTC
TRBJ1-1	TRBV18	.	.	CASSPKEFNTEAFF	TGTGCCAGCTCACCAAAGGAGTTCAACACTGAAGCTTTCTTT
TRBJ1-3	TRBV21-1	.	.	CASSKGLRQRFRVNTIYF	TGTGCCAGCAGCAAGGGGCTAAGACAGCGGTTCCGTGTAAACACCATATATTTT
TRBJ2-7	TRBV6-5	.	.	CASSYSSGTGSYEQYF	TGTGCCAGCAGTTACTCGAGTGGGACGGGATCCTACGAGCAGTACTTC
TRBJ1-5	TRBV2	.	.	CASSDNSNQPQHF	TGTGCCAGCAGCGACAATAGCAATCAGCCCCAGCATTTT
TRBJ1-6	TRBV5-1	.	TRBD1	CASSLEADRGNSPLHF	TGCGCCAGCAGCTTGGAAGCAGACAGGGGTAATTCACCCCTCCACTTT
TRBJ1-2	TRBV30	.	.	CAWSDPRQKYYGYTF	TGTGCCTGGAGCGACCCCAGACAGAAATACTATGGCTACACCTTC
TRBJ2-3	TRBV11-2	few	.	CASSLDRFADTQYF	TGTGCCAGCAGCTTAGATAGATTCGCCGATACGCAGTATTTT
TRBJ2-3	TRBV9	.	TRBD2	CASSVRAGGGDTQYF	TGTGCCAGCAGCGTAAGGGCGGGGGGTGGCGATACGCAGTATTTT
TRBJ1-5	TRBV4-1	.	.	CASSQVWEGQHSNQPQHF	TGCGCCAGCAGCCAAGTTTGGGAAGGACAGCATAGCAATCAGCCCCAGCATTTT
TRBJ1-5	TRBV15	.	.	CATSRDKGSNQPQHF	TGTGCCACCAGCAGAGATAAGGGAAGCAATCAGCCCCAGCATTTT
TRBJ1-1	TRBV18	once	.	CASSPTRQDRAFF	TGTGCCAGCTCACCCACGCGACAGGACAGAGCTTTCTTT
TRBJ2-3	TRBV5-1	.	.	CASSLSGTSDTQYF	TGCGCCAGCAGCCTATCCGGGACTTCAGATACGCAGTATTTT
TRBJ2-2	TRBV2	.	.	CASSPRDAGELFF	TGTGCCAGCAGCCCCAGGGACGCCGGGGAGCTGTTTTTT
TRBJ2-5	TRBV11-2	.	.	CASSLDGQPQETQYF	TGTGCCAGCAGCTTAGATGGACAGCCCCAAGAGACCCAGTACTTC
TRBJ1-5	TRBV2	.	.	CASSVGAYSNQPQHF	TGTGCCAGCAGTGTAGGGGCCTATAGCAATCAGCCCCAGCATTTT
TRBJ1-2	TRBV5-6	few	.	CASSLGGFGYTF	TGTGCCAGCAGCCTAGGGGGTTTCGGCTACACCTTC
TRBJ2-7	TRBV15	once	.	CATSTGSFEQYF	TGTGCCACCAGCACAGGGTCTTTCGAGCAGTACTTC
TRBJ1-2	TRBV18	once	.	CASSPEGRSYGYTF	TGTGCCAGCTCACCCGAGGGTAGATCCTATGGCTACACCTTC
TRBJ2-2	TRBV29-1	.	.	CSVEDGKGIGELFF	TGCAGCGTTGAAGATGGGAAGGGGATCGGGGAGCTGTTTTTT
TRBJ2-1	TRBV4-3	once	TRBD2	CASSQAETSVNEQFF	TGCGCCAGCAGCCAAGCCGAGACTAGCGTCAATGAGCAGTTCTTC
TRBJ2-5	TRBV6-5	.	TRBD2	CASSPQAGVETQYF	TGTGCCAGCAGTCCCCAGGCGGGGGTGGAGACCCAGTACTTC
TRBJ1-1	TRBV2	.	TRBD1	CASSQGENTEAFF	TGTGCCAGCAGTCAGGGGGAGAACACTGAAGCTTTCTTT
TRBJ2-5	TRBV7-6	.	TRBD2	CASTRGAGGQETQYF	TGTGCCAGCACGAGAGGGGCGGGGGGACAAGAGACCCAGTACTTC
TRBJ1-2	TRBV7-9	.	.	CASSLAGSPYGYTF	TGTGCCAGCAGCTTAGCGGGATCACCCTATGGCTACACCTTC
TRBJ1-5	TRBV18	.	TRBD1	CASSPAGQWGNQPQHF	TGTGCCAGCTCACCAGCGGGACAGTGGGGTAATCAGCCCCAGCATTTT
TRBJ2-1	TRBV6-6	.	TRBD2	CASTGTSNEQFF	TGTGCCAGTACCGGGACTAGCAATGAGCAGTTCTTC
TRBJ1-1	TRBV11-2	few	TRBD1	CASTRNIDRASEAFF	TGTGCCAGCACCCGAAACATCGACAGGGCATCTGAAGCTTTCTTT
TRBJ1-2	TRBV10-3	.	TRBD1	CAIEDQGGTGYTF	TGTGCCATCGAAGATCAGGGGGGGACTGGCTACACCTTC
TRBJ2-5	TRBV7-9	.	.	CASSLKTLEYQETQYF	TGTGCCAGCAGCTTAAAGACTCTAGAGTACCAAGAGACCCAGTACTTC
TRBJ2-7	TRBV5-1	.	.	CASSLDSAQAYEQYF	TGCGCCAGCAGCTTGGATTCGGCCCAAGCCTACGAGCAGTACTTC
TRBJ1-5	TRBV30	.	.	CAWSVNRGNQPQHF	TGTGCCTGGAGTGTAAACAGGGGCAATCAGCCCCAGCATTTT
TRBJ1-1	TRBV10-2	.	.	CASRRLTTEAFF	TGCGCCAGCAGGAGGTTGACCACTGAAGCTTTCTTT
TRBJ1-5	TRBV30	once	.	CAWSVNSNQPQHF	TGTGCCTGGAGTGTCAACAGCAATCAGCCCCAGCATTTT
TRBJ2-6	TRBV19	.	.	CASSERATSGANVLTF	TGTGCCAGTAGTGAGCGGGCAACCTCTGGGGCCAACGTCCTGACTTTC
TRBJ1-5	TRBV30	.	.	CAWSVEGIQPQHF	TGTGCCTGGAGTGTAGAGGGGATCCAGCCCCAGCATTTT
TRBJ1-1	TRBV30	.	.	CAWSGTGSGVNTEAFF	TGTGCCTGGAGTGGAACAGGGAGTGGGGTGAACACTGAAGCTTTCTTT
TRBJ2-3	TRBV15	.	.	CATARVTDTQYF	TGTGCCACCGCCAGGGTGACAGATACGCAGTATTTT
TRBJ2-3	TRBV7-2	.	.	CASSLVPGLFSTDTQYF	TGTGCCAGCAGCTTAGTCCCCGGCCTCTTTAGCACAGATACGCAGTATTTT
TRBJ1-5	TRBV2	.	.	CASSRISNQPQHF	TGTGCCAGCAGCCGGATAAGCAATCAGCCCCAGCATTTT
TRBJ2-2	TRBV5-4	.	.	CASSLGGATGELFF	TGTGCCAGCAGCTTGGGAGGGGCCACCGGGGAGCTGTTTTTT
TRBJ2-3	TRBV11-2	.	.	CASSLLIGTDTQYF	TGTGCCAGCAGCTTATTAATCGGGACAGATACGCAGTATTTT
TRBJ2-7	TRBV27	.	TRBD2	CASSGGVAEPLHEQYF	TGTGCCAGCAGTGGGGGGGTCGCCGAGCCTTTACACGAGCAGTACTTC
TRBJ2-3	TRBV27	few	TRBD2	CASSSPMRGFTDTQYF	TGTGCCAGCAGTTCCCCGATGCGGGGGTTCACAGATACGCAGTATTTT